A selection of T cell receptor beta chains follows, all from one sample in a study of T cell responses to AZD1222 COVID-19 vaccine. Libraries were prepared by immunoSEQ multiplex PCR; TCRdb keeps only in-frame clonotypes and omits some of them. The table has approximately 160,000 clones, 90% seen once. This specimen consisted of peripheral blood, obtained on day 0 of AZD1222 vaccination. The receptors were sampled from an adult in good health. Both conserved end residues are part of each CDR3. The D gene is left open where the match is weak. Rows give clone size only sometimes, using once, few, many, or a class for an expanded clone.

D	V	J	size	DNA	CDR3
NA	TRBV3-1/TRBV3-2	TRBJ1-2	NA	TGTGCCACCCGATTACGGGACCCAATACGAGGACTCTATGGCTACACCTTC	CATRLRDPIRGLYGYTF
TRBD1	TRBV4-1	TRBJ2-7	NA	TGCGCCAGCAGCCAATCCGGACAGGGGGTCTACGAGCAGTACTTC	CASSQSGQGVYEQYF
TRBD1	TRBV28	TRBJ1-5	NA	TGTGCCAGCAGTTCACCGGGACAGTCAAACCAGCCCCAGCATTTT	CASSSPGQSNQPQHF
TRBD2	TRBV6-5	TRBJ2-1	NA	TGTGCCAGCAGTTTTGGAGCGGGAAGCTCCTACAATGAGCAGTTCTTC	CASSFGAGSSYNEQFF
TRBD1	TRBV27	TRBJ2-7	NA	TGTGCCAGCAGTTCCGCCTGGGACAGGTCAAACGAGCAGTACTTC	CASSSAWDRSNEQYF
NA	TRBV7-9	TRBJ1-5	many	TGTGCCAGCAGCTTAGGGCTCGGTAATCAGCCCCAGCATTTT	CASSLGLGNQPQHF
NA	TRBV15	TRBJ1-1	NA	TGTGCCACCAGCAGAGATGTAGGGGCCGGGGGCCCTGAAGCTTTCTTT	CATSRDVGAGGPEAFF
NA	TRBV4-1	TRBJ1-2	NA	TGCGCCAGCAGCCAAGACAGGGTACTTGGCTACACCTTC	CASSQDRVLGYTF
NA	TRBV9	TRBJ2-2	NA	TGTGCCAGCAGCCCCTGGACATCTGCCGCGAACACCGGGGAGCTGTTTTTT	CASSPWTSAANTGELFF
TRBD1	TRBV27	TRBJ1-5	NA	TGTGCCAGCAGCCCAGGGGGGCGAGAGCCCCAGCATTTT	CASSPGGREPQHF
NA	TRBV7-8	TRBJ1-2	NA	TGTGCCAGCAGCTTGGGGGGTAGGGAGTATGGCTACACCTTC	CASSLGGREYGYTF
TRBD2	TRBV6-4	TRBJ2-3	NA	TGTGCCAGCCTTGAGGCGTTGTGCGGGGGGGACACAGATACGCAGTATTTT	CASLEALCGGDTDTQYF
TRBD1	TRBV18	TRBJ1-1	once	TGTGCCAGCTCACCCGGACAGGGAGGCGGCACTGAAGCTTTCTTT	CASSPGQGGGTEAFF
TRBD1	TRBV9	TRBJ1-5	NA	TGTGCCAGCAGTCCGGGGGGGACAGCCAATCAGCCCCAGCATTTT	CASSPGGTANQPQHF
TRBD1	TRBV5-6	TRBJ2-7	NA	TGTGCCAGCAGCTTGGGCCCGGGACAGGGGCTCCTCTCCTACGAGCAGTACTTC	CASSLGPGQGLLSYEQYF
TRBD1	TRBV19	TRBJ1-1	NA	TGTGCCAGTACCCCAGGGGGACCTGAAGCTTTCTTT	CASTPGGPEAFF
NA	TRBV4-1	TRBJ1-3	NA	TGCGCCAGCAGCCAAGTACACACGGGCCAAACAAGAATTTCTGGAAACACCATATATTTT	CASSQVHTGQTRISGNTIYF
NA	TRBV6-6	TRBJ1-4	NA	TGTGCCAGCAGTTACGGTATACGGATCGATGAAAAACTGTTTTTT	CASSYGIRIDEKLFF
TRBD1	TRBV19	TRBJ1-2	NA	TGTGCCAGTAGTACACACAGGGGTTCCGGCTACACCTTC	CASSTHRGSGYTF
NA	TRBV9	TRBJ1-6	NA	TGTGCCAGCAGCCCTAGGGACTCGGGATCACCCCTCCACTTT	CASSPRDSGSPLHF
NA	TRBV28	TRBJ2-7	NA	TGTGCCAGCAGAGAGGCCGGGGTCTCCTACGAGCAGTACTTC	CASREAGVSYEQYF
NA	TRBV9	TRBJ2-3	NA	TGTGCCAGCAGCGTAGGTTCCGTGTGGAGAGATACGCAGTATTTT	CASSVGSVWRDTQYF
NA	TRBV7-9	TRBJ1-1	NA	TGTGCCAGCAGGATTGGTGCCGGTGAGAACACTGAAGCTTTCTTT	CASRIGAGENTEAFF
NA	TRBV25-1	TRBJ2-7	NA	TGTGCCAGCAGTGGACCTCAACGGTACGAGCAGTACTTC	CASSGPQRYEQYF
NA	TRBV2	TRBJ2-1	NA	TGTGCCACCTCGTTCGGGGGGCCATTTAATGAGCAGTTCTTC	CATSFGGPFNEQFF
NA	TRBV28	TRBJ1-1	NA	TGTGCCAGCAGTTTACCAGGGGTTAACACTGAAGCTTTCTTT	CASSLPGVNTEAFF
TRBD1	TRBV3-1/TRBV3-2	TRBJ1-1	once	TGTGCCAGCAGCCAAGATACAGGGGGCCCTAACACTGAAGCTTTCTTT	CASSQDTGGPNTEAFF
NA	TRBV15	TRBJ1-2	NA	TGTGCCACCAGAACAGAGGGGTCTGGCTACACCTTC	CATRTEGSGYTF
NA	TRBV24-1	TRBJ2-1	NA	TGTGCCACCAGTGACCCCCCGGGGGATCAGCAGTTCTTC	CATSDPPGDQQFF
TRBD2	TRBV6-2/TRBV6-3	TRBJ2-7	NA	TGTGCCAGCAGTTACTCGATGGGGACTAGAATCTACGAGCAGTACTTC	CASSYSMGTRIYEQYF
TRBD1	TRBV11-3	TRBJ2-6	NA	TGTGCCAGCAGCTTCCCCGGGACAGGGTTTATGGGCTCTGGGGCCAACGTCCTGACTTTC	CASSFPGTGFMGSGANVLTF
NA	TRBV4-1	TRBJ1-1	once	TGCGCCAGCAGCCTCACGGGGAGACTCACTGAAGCTTTCTTT	CASSLTGRLTEAFF
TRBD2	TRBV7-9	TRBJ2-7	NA	TGTGCCAGCAGCTTAGGGAAGACGGGGGGAAAGGAGTCCTACGAGCAGTACTTC	CASSLGKTGGKESYEQYF
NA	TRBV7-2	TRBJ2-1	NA	TGTGCCAGCAGCGGGGGGGCCTCCCCTTACAATGAGCAGTTCTTC	CASSGGASPYNEQFF
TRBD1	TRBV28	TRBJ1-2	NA	TGTGCCAGCAGCGCAGGGGGTGGCTATGGCTACACCTTC	CASSAGGGYGYTF
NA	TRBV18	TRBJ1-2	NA	TGTGCCAGCTCACCGAACTCGAATTCTAACTATGGCTACACCTTC	CASSPNSNSNYGYTF
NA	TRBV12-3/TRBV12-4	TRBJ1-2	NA	TGTGCCAGCAGTCCGGGATCCCAAAGCTACACCTTC	CASSPGSQSYTF
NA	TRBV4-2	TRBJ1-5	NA	TGTGCCAGCGGCACAACGAACCGGCCCCAGCATTTT	CASGTTNRPQHF
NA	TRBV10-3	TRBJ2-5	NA	TGTGCCATCAGTGAGAATCTGGGTACACAAGAGACCCAGTACTTC	CAISENLGTQETQYF
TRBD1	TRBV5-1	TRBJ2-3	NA	TGCGCCAGCAGCTCCGGGACAGGAGTAGATACGCAGTATTTT	CASSSGTGVDTQYF
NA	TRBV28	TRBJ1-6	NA	TGTGCCAGCAGTTCCCCCGGATCAGCGGGCGGTAATTCACCCCTCCACTTT	CASSSPGSAGGNSPLHF
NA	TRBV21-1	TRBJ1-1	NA	TGTGCCAGCAGCCCTCTACCCGGTTACCGCATGAACACTGAAGCTTTCTTT	CASSPLPGYRMNTEAFF